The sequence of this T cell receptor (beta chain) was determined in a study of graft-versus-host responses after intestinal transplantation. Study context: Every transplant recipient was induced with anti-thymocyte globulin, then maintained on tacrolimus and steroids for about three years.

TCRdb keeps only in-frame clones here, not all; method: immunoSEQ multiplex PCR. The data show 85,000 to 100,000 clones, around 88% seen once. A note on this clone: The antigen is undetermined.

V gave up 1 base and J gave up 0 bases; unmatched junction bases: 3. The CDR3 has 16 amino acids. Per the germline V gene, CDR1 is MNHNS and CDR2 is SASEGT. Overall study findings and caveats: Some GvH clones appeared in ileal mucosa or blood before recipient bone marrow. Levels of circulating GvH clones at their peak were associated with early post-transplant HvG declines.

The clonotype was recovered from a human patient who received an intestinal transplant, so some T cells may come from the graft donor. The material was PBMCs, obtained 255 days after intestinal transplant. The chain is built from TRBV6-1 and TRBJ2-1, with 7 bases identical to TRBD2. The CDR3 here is CASSEGGGGSYNEQFF. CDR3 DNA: TGTGCCAGCAGTGAAGGCGGCGGGGGCTCCTACAATGAGCAGTTCTTC.